These 28 T cell receptor beta chains were all obtained from the same sample, sequenced in a study of tumor and adjacent non-tumor tissue in lung cancer. No cell sorting was done before RNA was extracted from the tissue. More than 3 cm separated this lung sample from the edge of the tumor. The library came from three nested PCR rounds adapted from ARM-PCR protocols. MiXCR, run by TCRdb on the multiplex PCR reads, gives a single entry per CDR3 protein. The sample lists fewer than 45,000 distinct CDR3 sequences, roughly 60% occurring once. The material sequenced was distant non-tumor lung tissue. These receptors were obtained from a woman aged 40 to 55 with non-small cell lung cancer.

In its sample, this clonotype was seen many times. The chain uses TRBV29-1 and TRBJ2-3, with D perhaps TRBD1 or TRBD2 (5 bases each). The V end lost 2 bases, the J end lost 6 bases, and 6 bases lay between the germline ends. The CDR3 length is 11 residues. Germline V gene data show CDR1 as SQVTM and CDR2 as ANQGSEA. CDR3 in amino acids: CSVEWGDTQYF. The CDR3 DNA sequence: TGCAGCGTTGAATGGGGGGATACGCAGTATTTT.

Comments on this clonotype: Mismatch with germline at one junction end may stem from a read error. The chain carries TRBV4-1 and TRBJ2-7; 9 bases map to TRBD2. Germline loops: CDR1 MGHRA, CDR2 YSYEKL. This CDR3 spans 16 amino acids. The CDR3 nucleotides read TGCGCCAGCAGCCAAGCCGTGACTAGCGGCACCTACAAGCAGTACTTC. Encoded protein: CASSQAVTSGTYKQYF.

This clonotype showed up many times. The V call is TRBV10-2, the J call TRBJ2-7; D not resolved. The V end lost 5 bases, the J end lost 7 bases, and 12 bases lay between the germline ends. CDR1 is WSHSY, CDR2 SAAADI, per germline. The CDR3 runs to 12 residues. CDR3 DNA: TGCGCCAGCAGTTTCACTAACGCTGAGCAGTACTTC. This codes for CASSFTNAEQYF.

Comments on this clonotype: One end of the junction fails to match germline, which may point to a read error. The chain employs TRBV12-3 or TRBV12-4 and TRBJ1-5; D is possibly TRBD1 (5 bases). The CDR3 is 15 amino acids. DNA for the CDR3: TGTGACAGCGGCCTGGGGGGTGGTAGCAATCAGCCCCAGCATTTT. It specifies CDSGLGGGSNQPQHF.

The chain joins TRBV6-1 to TRBJ2-7; no reliable D call. The CDR3 has 11 amino acids. Germline V gene sequence: CDR1 MNHNS, CDR2 SASEGT. Trimming left V 6 bases short and J 6 bases short, with 9 bases between. The CDR3, as DNA: TGTGCCAGCAGAGATACCATCGAGCAGTACTTC. It translates to CASRDTIEQYF.

J is TRBJ2-2 and V is TRBV11-3; D perhaps matches TRBD1 (5 bases). V dropped 10 bases and J dropped 7 bases, with 19 bases sitting between them. Germline assignment: CDR1 SGHNT and CDR2 YENEEA. The length of the CDR3 is 14 residues. In nucleotides, the CDR3 is TGTGCCAACAGTTTACATGGGGCAGACGGGGAGCTGTTTTTT. This codes for CANSLHGADGELFF. The full variable domain, with the rest looked up from reference TRBV11-3 and TRBJ2-2, is EAGVVQSPRYKIIEKKQPVAFWCNPISGHNTLYWYLQNLGQGPELLIRYENEEAVDDSQLPKDRFSAERLKGVDSTLKIQPAELGDSAVYLCANSLHGADGELFFGEGSRLTVL.

The table lists this clonotype with many counts. The chain recombines TRBV14 with TRBJ1-6; D is undetermined. The CDR3 consists of 14 residues. V lost 0 bases to trimming and J lost 10 bases, with 10 bases between them. Per germline, CDR1 SGHDN and CDR2 FVKESK. This CDR3 reads CASSQEVPGSPLHF. CDR3 DNA: TGTGCCAGCAGCCAAGAGGTCCCCGGCTCACCCCTCCACTTT.

A remark on this clonotype: A read error is possible here, since a much larger clone lies one base away. This chain uses TRBV2 with TRBJ2-7; D ambiguous. CDR3 length: 13 amino acids. Trimming shortened V by 6 bases and J by 2 bases, and 11 bases separated the two germline ends. Germline V gene lookup returns CDR1 SNHLY and CDR2 FYNNEI. The CDR3 coding sequence is TGTGCCAGCAGCGCAAAGTGGACCTACGAGCAGTACTTC. The encoded protein is CASSAKWTYEQYF.

Judged by abundance, this clonotype is medium-sized (0.01 to 0.1%). The V and J genes are TRBV11-3 and TRBJ2-3; D not resolved. The CDR3 runs 14 residues. V lost 3 bases to trimming and J lost 4 bases, with 11 bases between them. Germline V lookup: CDR1 SGHNT, CDR2 YENEEA. The CDR3 DNA follows: TGTGCCAGCAGCTTCTTGAGTCTCTCAGATACGCAGTATTTT. It is translated as CASSFLSLSDTQYF.

This clonotype was seen only a few times. A much more abundant neighbour one base away suggests this may be a read error. J is TRBJ2-3 and V is TRBV6-1, with 7 bases fitting TRBD1. The J call may be mistaken, given a closer DNA end match to TRBJ1-5. Per germline, CDR1 MNHNS and CDR2 SASEGT. This CDR3 spans 12 amino acids. The CDR3 bases are TGTGCCAGCTTACGTGGGACAGATACGCAGCATTTT. It codes for CASLRGTDTQHF.

The sample holds a few counts of this clonotype. This may be a read error: a much more frequent sequence differs by one nucleotide. The rearrangement uses TRBV13 and TRBJ1-1, with D uncertain. This CDR3 is built from 13 residues. CDR1 and CDR2 (germline): PRHDT, FYEKMQ (reference sequence). DNA of the CDR3: TGTGCCAGCAGCGGGGAGGAGGAGACTGAAGCTCTCTTT. Translation: CASSGEEETEALF.

This clonotype was observed a single time. This chain links TRBV5-1 with TRBJ2-7; D might be TRBD2 (5 bases). The CDR3 sequence is 15 residues long. V gave up 1 base and J gave up 4 bases, with 15 bases separating them. Germline lookup yields CDR1 SGHRS and CDR2 YFSETQ. Here the CDR3 DNA reads TGCGCCAGCAGCTTGATTGGTCTAGCTCTTTACGAGCAGTACTTC. This gives the protein CASSLIGLALYEQYF.

At least ten counts were recorded for this clonotype. Here the CDR3 reads CASNLRDRDLGGYTF. The CDR3 DNA is TGTGCCAGCAACCTCCGGGACAGGGACTTAGGGGGCTACACCTTC. This sequence joins TRBV6-6 and TRBJ1-2; 9 positions match TRBD1. V shed 7 bases, J shed 8 bases, and the junction held 14 bases outside the gene matches. CDR3 length: 15 residues. Germline-derived CDR1 and CDR2 are MNHNY and SVGAGI (reference sequence).

As to this clonotype: The junction departs from the called germline gene at one end, perhaps through a read error. The gene calls are TRBV20-1 and TRBJ2-7, with 8 nucleotides matching TRBD2. This CDR3 is 12 amino acids long. Per the germline V gene, CDR1 is DFQATT and CDR2 is SNEGSKA (reference sequence). In DNA form, the CDR3 reads TGCGGTGCTCCGCGCACTAGCGGCCCCGAACATTTC. Translation: CGAPRTSGPEHF.

The chain has TRBV11-2 and TRBJ2-1; D possibly uses TRBD1 or TRBD2 (6 bases each). Between the trimmed V and J ends, which lost 10 bases and 11 bases, there was a span of 27 bases. The CDR3 extends over 15 amino acids. Germline values: CDR1 SGHAT, CDR2 FQNNGV. CDR3 sequence (DNA): TGTGCCAACAGTCCCAGCGAGGGGGGCGGACTTAAGCAGTTCTTC. This codes for CANSPSEGGGLKQFF. Full variable domain (rest looked up from reference TRBV11-2 and TRBJ2-1): EAGVAQSPRYKIIEKRQSVAFWCNPISGHATLYWYQQILGQGPKLLIQFQNNGVVDDSQLPKDRFSAERLKGVDSTLKIQPAKLEDSAVYLCANSPSEGGGLKQFFGPGTRLTVL.

Of note for this clonotype: Since a much larger clone is just one base distant, this may be a read error. This sequence joins TRBV20-1 and TRBJ1-2; 8 bases are shared with TRBD1. The CDR3 covers 18 residues. Germline V gene sequence: CDR1 DFQATT, CDR2 SNEGSKA (reference sequence). V lost 6 bases and J lost 3; bases outside the gene matches: 21. CDR3 amino acids: CSALGQASDTLVYYGYTF. The CDR3 nucleotides read TGCAGTGCCCTGGGACAGGCCAGTGATACGCTTGTCTACTATGGCTACACCTTC.

With regard to this clonotype: Since a much larger clone is just one base distant, this may be a read error. The CDR3 DNA reads as TGTGCCAGCAGCCAGCGGGAGCACAATGAGCAGTTCTTC. This sequence encodes CASSQREHNEQFF. The genes are TRBV6-4 and TRBJ2-1, with TRBD2 identical over 8 bases. J gave up 5 bases and V 6 bases, and 3 bases lay outside the gene matches. The CDR3 is made up of 13 amino acids. The germline CDR1 and CDR2 sequences are MRHNA and SNTAGT.

With respect to this clonotype: The junction does not match germline at one end; this may be a read error. The chain has TRBV6-5 and TRBJ2-1; 10 nucleotides line up with TRBD2. The CDR3 has 19 amino acids. CDR1 and CDR2 (germline): MNHEY, SVGAGI. Written as DNA, the CDR3 is TGTGCCAGCAGACTGTTAGCGGGGGGTTCGTTGAGCTCCTACAATGAGCAGATCTTC. Translation: CASRLLAGGSLSSYNEQIF.

Remarks on this clonotype: A read error may be the cause here, since a much bigger clone is one base away. V usage is TRBV12-3 or TRBV12-4 and J usage is TRBJ2-5, with TRBD1 as a possible D gene (6 bases). The CDR3 consists of 15 residues. CDR3 in amino acids: CASRLGAGVSETQYF. The CDR3 DNA reads as TGTGCCAGCCGTTTAGGGGCAGGGGTTTCGGAGACCCAGTACTTC.

A word on this clonotype: Relative to the germline gene, one junction end is altered; a read error may explain this. The gene calls are TRBV29-1 and TRBJ2-2, with a weak D call TRBD2 (7 bases). In germline, CDR1 is SQVTM, CDR2 ANQGSEA. The CDR3 sequence is 14 residues long. CDR3 nucleotides: TGCAACGGGACACTCGGGAGGCACACCGGGGACCTGTTTTTT. Its translation: CNGTLGRHTGDLFF.

As concerns this clonotype: Since a much larger clone is just one base distant, this may be a read error. The genes are TRBV5-1 and TRBJ2-5; D gene uncertain. CDR3 length: 16 residues. Per the germline V gene, CDR1 is SGHRS and CDR2 is YFSETQ. V was pared by 1 base and J by 5 bases, with 18 bases between. The CDR3: CASSLQPAATHETQYF. DNA of the CDR3: TGCGCCAGCAGCTTGCAGCCGGCGGCCACCCATGAGACCCAGTACTTC.

This clonotype was counted once. An end of the junction does not agree with germline; a read error may underlie this. This chain uses TRBV6-1 with TRBJ1-6, with a weak D call TRBD1 (6 bases). Germline V lookup: CDR1 MNHNS, CDR2 SASEGT. The CDR3 is 15 amino acids. The CDR3 spells CASRVRGGYNLPLHF. The CDR3 bases are TGTGCCAGCAGAGTCAGGGGCGGATATAATTTACCCCTCCACTTT.

Concerning this clonotype itself: Since a much larger clone is just one base distant, this may be a read error. The chain links TRBV7-9 to TRBJ1-2; no reliable D call. This CDR3 has 11 amino acids. Trimming took 3 bases from V and 4 from J, leaving 3 bases between them. Germline V gene data show CDR1 as SEHNR and CDR2 as FQNEAQ (reference sequence). The chain's CDR3 is CASSFVYGYTF. The DNA of the CDR3 is TGTGCCAGCAGCTTCGTCTATGGCTACACCTTC. Drawing the rest from reference TRBV7-9 and TRBJ1-2, the complete variable domain is DTGVSQNPRHKITKRGQNVTFRCDPISEHNRLYWYRQTLGQGPEFLTYFQNEAQLEKSRLLSDRFSAERPKGSFSTLEIQRTEQGDSAMYLCASSFVYGYTFGSGTRLTVV.

This clonotype has ten or more counts. The chain links TRBV28 to TRBJ2-3; D is possibly TRBD1 or TRBD2 (5 bases each). The CDR3 is 16 amino acids. The V end lost 3 bases, the J end lost 5 bases, and 18 bases lay between the germline ends. Per germline, CDR1 MDHEN and CDR2 SYDVKM. The CDR3 sequence is CASSLEYGARGDTQYF. In DNA, the CDR3 is TGTGCCAGCAGTTTGGAGTACGGGGCGCGAGGAGATACGCAGTATTTT.

Note on this clonotype: A clone one base away is much larger, so this may be a read error. The J gene is TRBJ1-2, the V gene TRBV5-1; tentatively, D is TRBD1 (5 bases). CDR3 length: 13 amino acids. Germline CDR1 reads SGHRS; CDR2 reads YFSETQ. CDR3 in DNA: TGCGCCAACAGCACCGGGACCCTGCAAGGCTACACCTTC. It codes for CANSTGTLQGYTF.

On this clonotype: An end of the junction does not agree with germline; a read error may underlie this. This sequence joins TRBV5-1 and TRBJ2-3, with 14 nucleotides matching TRBD2. The CDR3 spans 19 residues. The germline V gene encodes CDR1 SGHRS and CDR2 YFSETQ. The CDR3 DNA sequence: TGCGCTAGCATGGATCCATGGACTAGCGGGGGGACTAGCACAGATACGCAGTATTTT. It codes for CASMDPWTSGGTSTDTQYF.

With respect to this clonotype: The missing conserved phenylalanine or tryptophan at the end of this CDR3 makes a read error likely. V and J are TRBV5-1 and TRBJ2-1, with TRBD2 identical over 7 bases. This CDR3 comprises 16 residues. In germline, CDR1 is SGHRS, CDR2 YFSETQ. The J segment lost 4 bases and the V segment lost 3 bases, leaving 10 bases of the junction unmatched. The CDR3 region is CASSSSGGRPYNEQFY. For the CDR3, the DNA is TGCGCCAGCAGCTCATCTGGCGGGAGACCTTACAATGAGCAGTTCTAC.

Worth noting for this clonotype: A much larger clone lies one base from this, so it may be a read error. The V and J genes are TRBV28 and TRBJ1-2; 7 bases map to TRBD1. Germline CDR1 is MDHEN and CDR2 is SYDVKM. The CDR3 length is 13 residues. The V and J ends lost 6 bases and 6 bases, in that order; junction bases with no gene match: 7. CDR3 region: CASRPQGHNGYTF. The CDR3 DNA reads TGTGCCAGCAGACCACAGGGGCACAATGGCTACACCTTC.